The T cell receptor (beta chain) under discussion was sequenced for a study of T cells in narcolepsy. On the study more broadly: Donors had narcolepsy type 1 or type 2, or were healthy controls.

Germline lookup yields CDR1 LNHDA and CDR2 SQIVND (reference sequence). The CDR3 is made up of 12 amino acids. Trimming took off 3 bases at V and 9 bases at J, with 9 bases between the two ends. Clones were sequenced by immunoSEQ multiplex PCR, and TCRdb holds only the in-frame ones, with some missing. This sample has 20,000 to 30,000 clones; about 86% occur once, and the top ten carry roughly 0.74%. The source of this sequence is a human donor with narcolepsy. This chain uses TRBV19 with TRBJ2-1; unclear D gene. Sequencing was performed on CD45RA- memory CD4+ T cells from PBMCs. The CDR3 sequence is CASSMYSGEQFF. The CDR3 nucleotides are TGTGCCAGTAGTATGTACTCTGGTGAGCAGTTCTTC.